One sample yielded the 23 T cell receptor beta chains listed below, sequenced in a study of response to subunit inactivated influenza vaccine. MiXCR, run by TCRdb on the RT-PCR reads, gives a single entry per CDR3 protein. Counted here are 500,000 to 550,000 distinct CDR3 sequences, approximately 7.7% occurring once; the ten biggest clones make up roughly 13%. Here the sequenced sample was PBMCs from blood, taken about 24 months after vaccination. These receptors were collected from a man aged 50 to 69 who received an inactivated influenza vaccine.

This clonotype appeared a few times. V is TRBV29-1 and J is TRBJ2-7, with 9 nucleotides matching TRBD1. V lost 7 bases and J lost 3; bases outside the gene matches: 10. This CDR3 is 14 amino acids long. Germline loops: CDR1 SQVTM, CDR2 ANQGSEA. CDR3 in DNA: TGCAGCGGCCGAGCCGGGACAGGGAACTACGAGCAGTACTTC. It specifies CSGRAGTGNYEQYF.

This clonotype was detected many times. The rearrangement links TRBV4-3 to TRBJ1-6; TRBD1 agrees at 9 bases. Germline V lookup: CDR1 LGHNA, CDR2 YSLEER. The V and J ends lost 3 bases and 8 bases, in that order; junction bases with no gene match: 8. The CDR3 loop spans 16 amino acids. CDR3: CASSQARRQGDSPLHF. For the CDR3, the DNA is TGCGCCAGCAGCCAGGCCCGGAGACAGGGGGATTCACCCCTCCACTTT.

This clonotype has just a few counts. The CDR3: CASSQEWSGGTEAFF. As DNA, the CDR3 is TGCGCCAGCAGCCAAGAGTGGTCAGGAGGCACTGAAGCTTTCTTT. The chain links TRBV4-3 to TRBJ1-1; no firm D call. V lost 0 bases and J lost 4, with 12 bases in between. Germline lookup yields CDR1 LGHNA and CDR2 YSLEER. The CDR3 has 15 residues.

In this sample, this clonotype turned up a few times. The V call is TRBV20-1, the J call TRBJ2-1; perhaps TRBD2 as D (6 bases). V was cut by 5 bases and J by 5 bases, with 13 bases left in between. Germline CDR1 and CDR2: DFQATT and SNEGSKA (reference sequence). The CDR3 loop spans 13 amino acids. In DNA form, the CDR3 reads TGCAGTGCTGCGGAGGGGACCGACAATGAGCAGTTCTTC. Protein sequence: CSAAEGTDNEQFF.

A few counts support this clonotype. This sequence joins TRBV10-3 and TRBJ2-1; D gene unclear. Trimming pared 8 bases from V and 0 bases from J, leaving 14 bases between. The CDR3 extends over 15 amino acids. Per germline, CDR1 ENHRY and CDR2 SYGVKD. CDR3 sequence (DNA): TGTGCCATCGGCCGGCAGGCGAGCTCCTACAATGAGCAGTTCTTC. It codes for CAIGRQASSYNEQFF.

This clonotype was seen a few times. V is TRBV9 and J is TRBJ2-6, with no clear D. Deletions cut 6 bases from V and 3 bases from J, with 19 bases between. Germline lookup yields CDR1 SGDLS and CDR2 YYNGEE. This CDR3 has 17 residues. CDR3 nucleotide sequence: TGTGCCAGCACCCCGGGCAGTTTGATAAGTGGGGCCAACGTCCTGACTTTC. Amino acid sequence: CASTPGSLISGANVLTF.

The V call is TRBV11-2, the J call TRBJ2-1; D ambiguous. Trimming left V 5 bases short and J 10 bases short, with 18 bases between. Per germline, CDR1 SGHAT and CDR2 FQNNGV. CDR3 size: 14 residues. CDR3: CASSPQNLAGEQFF. Here the CDR3 DNA reads TGTGCCAGCAGCCCTCAAAACCTGGCAGGAGAGCAGTTCTTC.

The rearrangement uses TRBV15 and TRBJ2-3; D unresolved. The CDR3 covers 15 residues. The germline V gene has CDR1 LNHNV and CDR2 YYDKDF (reference sequence). V lost 0 bases, J lost 2 bases, and 9 bases lay in between. CDR3 nucleotide sequence: TGTGCCACCAGCAGAGACGGACGGACCACAGATACGCAGTATTTT. Its protein is CATSRDGRTTDTQYF.

This clonotype has ten or more counts. This rearrangement joins TRBV5-1 to TRBJ2-5; TRBD2 might be the D (6 bases). CDR3 size: 15 residues. Per the germline V gene, CDR1 is SGHRS and CDR2 is YFSETQ. Trimming removed 0 bases from V and 9 bases from J, with 18 bases in between. DNA for the CDR3: TGCGCCAGCAGCTTGGAGGATGGAGGGGTCCTGCCCCAGTACTTC. Protein sequence: CASSLEDGGVLPQYF.

This clonotype was seen many times. The DNA for the CDR3 is TGTGCCAGCAGTGCCGGGACCCCCTACGAGCAGTACTTC. It yields the protein CASSAGTPYEQYF. This chain uses TRBV2 with TRBJ2-7; D possibly matches TRBD1 or TRBD2 (5 bases each). CDR3 length: 13 amino acids. V gave up 4 bases and J gave up 2 bases, with 9 bases separating them. CDR1 and CDR2 (germline): SNHLY, FYNNEI.

This clonotype came up a few times. This chain joins TRBV7-9 and TRBJ2-3, with D possibly called TRBD1 or TRBD2 (5 bases each). V lost 3 bases to trimming and J lost 5 bases, with 15 bases between them. Looked up from germline, CDR1 is SEHNR and CDR2 is FQNEAQ (reference sequence). The CDR3 totals 15 residues. CDR3 sequence (DNA): TGTGCCAGCAGCTTCGGGACGTCCCTGGGAGATACGCAGTATTTT. This gives the protein CASSFGTSLGDTQYF.

This clonotype has more than one count but fewer than ten. V usage is TRBV7-2 and J usage is TRBJ2-1; TRBD2 aligns across 7 bases. The CDR3 covers 14 residues. Losses at the gene ends were 8 bases for V and 6 bases for J; bases not matched to a gene: 10. Germline-derived CDR1 and CDR2 are SGHTA and FQGNSA. The CDR3 nucleotides read TGTGCCAGCTCGCGGCGAGCGGGACGCAATGAGCAGTTCTTC. Translation gives CASSRRAGRNEQFF. Filled out from reference TRBV7-2 and TRBJ2-1, the complete variable domain reads GAGVSQSPSNKVTEKGKDVELRCDPISGHTALYWYRQSLGQGLEFLIYFQGNSAPDKSGLPSDRFSAERTGGSVSTLTIQRTQQEDSAVYLCASSRRAGRNEQFFGPGTRLTVL.

This clonotype occurred a few times. Written as DNA, the CDR3 is TGTGCCAGCAGTGAAGGGGATTTTCATGGCTACACCTTC. Amino acids: CASSEGDFHGYTF. J is TRBJ1-2 and V is TRBV25-1; no firm D call. Germline assignment: CDR1 MGHDK and CDR2 SYGVNS. This CDR3 is 13 amino acids long. With 2 bases removed from V and 6 bases from J, the gap between germline ends came to 10 bases.

The CDR3, as DNA: TGCAGCGTTCCGCGGGAAGAGACCCAGTACTTC. It encodes CSVPREETQYF. V and J are TRBV29-1 and TRBJ2-5; D possibly corresponds to TRBD2 (5 bases). The CDR3 loop spans 11 amino acids. V shed 5 bases and J shed 3 bases, with 7 bases lying between them. Germline CDR1 is SQVTM and CDR2 is ANQGSEA.

The sample holds a few counts of this clonotype. The chain joins TRBV5-1 to TRBJ2-2, with D tentatively TRBD1 or TRBD2 (5 bases each). The CDR3 spans 15 residues. Trimming removed 4 bases at V and 6 bases at J, with 16 bases between. The germline V gene encodes CDR1 SGHRS and CDR2 YFSETQ. CDR3 nucleotide sequence: TGCGCCAGCAGCCCCTGGGACGGTGGACCCGGGGAGCTGTTTTTT. Amino acids: CASSPWDGGPGELFF.

The V gene is TRBV12-3 or TRBV12-4, the J gene TRBJ1-2; 8 bases line up with TRBD1. The CDR3 is 13 residues long. The V gene end was trimmed by 8 bases and the J gene end by 8 bases; junction bases not matched to a gene: 10. CDR3 DNA: TGTGCCAGCGGGTACCAGGGGGCTGGCGGCTACACCTTC. Protein: CASGYQGAGGYTF.

This chain links TRBV9 with TRBJ2-7; TRBD2 is a possible D gene (5 bases). CDR1 is SGDLS, CDR2 YYNGEE, per germline. The CDR3 consists of 14 residues. Trimming left V 0 bases short and J 2 bases short, with 9 bases between. CDR3 loop: CASSVGSGPYEQYF. In nucleotides, the CDR3 is TGTGCCAGCAGCGTAGGAAGCGGACCCTACGAGCAGTACTTC.

The rearrangement joins TRBV20-1 to TRBJ2-1; TRBD1 matches 8 bases. Germline V lookup: CDR1 DFQATT, CDR2 SNEGSKA (reference sequence). With 0 bases clipped from V and 7 bases from J, the junction kept 11 bases outside the gene matches. This CDR3 region has 16 residues. Here the CDR3 DNA reads TGCAGTGCTAGAGATAACGACAGGGGTTTTCGGAATGAGCAGTTCTTC. It encodes CSARDNDRGFRNEQFF.

This sequence joins TRBV4-1 and TRBJ2-5; 8 bases are shared with TRBD2. The junction had 4 bases not matched to a gene; V was cut back by 2 bases and J by 2 bases. This CDR3 region has 15 residues. Looked up from germline, CDR1 is MGHRA and CDR2 is YSYEKL. The CDR3 DNA reads TGCGCCAGCAGCCAATTTAGCGGGAATCAAGAGACCCAGTACTTC. It specifies CASSQFSGNQETQYF.

The sample holds a few counts of this clonotype. The CDR3 loop reads CSVEAGQETQYF. The CDR3 nucleotides are TGCAGCGTTGAAGCGGGACAAGAGACCCAGTACTTC. The V call is TRBV29-1, the J call TRBJ2-5; D may be TRBD2 (5 bases). Trimming left V 1 base short and J 2 bases short, with 5 bases between. The germline V gene encodes CDR1 SQVTM and CDR2 ANQGSEA. The CDR3 consists of 12 residues.

A few counts support this clonotype. CDR3 in amino acids: CAISEMDGGEQYF. CDR3 sequence (DNA): TGTGCCATCAGCGAAATGGATGGGGGCGAGCAGTACTTC. The V call is TRBV10-3, the J call TRBJ2-7; D assignment may be TRBD1 or TRBD2 (5 bases each). This CDR3 is built from 13 residues. Trimming removed 6 bases at V and 6 bases at J, with 15 bases between. The germline gives CDR1 ENHRY, CDR2 SYGVKD.

This clonotype was seen ten or more times. The genes are TRBV20-1 and TRBJ2-1; TRBD2 aligns across 11 bases. The CDR3 covers 15 residues. The V gene end was trimmed by 5 bases and the J gene end by 11 bases; junction bases not matched to a gene: 14. Germline V lookup: CDR1 DFQATT, CDR2 SNEGSKA (reference sequence). The DNA for the CDR3 is TGCAGTGCTGACCCTCTAGCGGGGGGCCTAAGGCAGCAGTTCTTC. It codes for CSADPLAGGLRQQFF.

This clonotype was seen repeatedly, ten times or more. The chain recombines TRBV14 with TRBJ2-7, with D perhaps TRBD2 (5 bases). Looked up from germline, CDR1 is SGHDN and CDR2 is FVKESK. The CDR3 runs to 16 residues. Trimming removed 1 base from V and 0 bases from J, with 13 bases in between. The CDR3 region has the DNA TGTGCCAGCAGCCAAGTAGGACTTCTAAACTCCTACGAGCAGTACTTC. Amino acid sequence: CASSQVGLLNSYEQYF.